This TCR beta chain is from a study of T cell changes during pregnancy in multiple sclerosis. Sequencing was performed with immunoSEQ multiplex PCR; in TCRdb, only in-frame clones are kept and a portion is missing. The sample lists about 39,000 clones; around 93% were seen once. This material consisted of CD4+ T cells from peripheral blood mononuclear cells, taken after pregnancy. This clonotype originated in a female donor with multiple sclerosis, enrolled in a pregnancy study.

CDR3: CASSPLVMNTEAFF. The CDR3 nucleotides read TGTGCCAGCTCACCACTCGTTATGAACACTGAAGCTTTCTTT. V usage is TRBV18 and J usage is TRBJ1-1; D gene uncertain. CDR3 length: 14 residues. The V end lost 1 base, the J end lost 0 bases, and 6 bases lay between the germline ends. CDR1 KGHSH and CDR2 LQKENI come from the germline V gene.